This T cell receptor beta chain originates from a study of spatial heterogeneity in lung cancer. Study overall: There were, on average, more than 8.5 raw-read appearances for each unique TCR and UMI combination.

Indicated time point: sample taken at primary tumor resection. Unsorted whole RNA from tumor, nontumor lung or frozen PBMC underwent sequencing. The cohort: around 79 early-stage, untreated non-small cell lung cancer patients. TCR cDNA molecules each had a unique molecular identifier. MiXCR was run by TCRdb on the 5' RACE reads, yielding one entry per CDR3 protein. The sample consists of 20,000 to 30,000 distinct CDR3 sequences, 4.5% to 5.5% of them appearing once. Trimming took 6 bases from V and 5 from J; bases not matched to a gene: 8. There are 16 residues in the CDR3. CDR1 SNHLY and CDR2 FYNNEI come from the germline V gene. This clonotype was detected ten times or more.

This specimen was PBMCs, taken at surgery. The origin of this receptor is a male donor with early-stage non-small cell lung cancer. The chain joins TRBV2 to TRBJ2-6; 9 bases fit TRBD1. The CDR3 DNA reads as TGTGCCAGCAGGAGAGAACAGGGGGCAAGGGCCAACGTCCTGACTTTC. Translated, it gives CASRREQGARANVLTF.